A selection of T cell receptor beta chains follows, all from one sample in a study of blood T cell repertoires in COVID-19. Using immunoSEQ multiplex PCR, the repertoire was profiled, and TCRdb retains in-frame clones only, with some absent. Of some 200,000 clones detected, roughly four fifths appear once; the ten largest clones hold approximately 6.5%. The sequencing input was peripheral blood. These receptors all come from a woman between 40 and 50 years old with acute or convalescent COVID-19. The CDR3 runs from the conserved cysteine through the conserved F or W. The order of the fields is V gene, J gene, D gene, CDR3 length, clone size, CDR3 DNA, CDR3 protein. A D gene is named only where the DNA matches it firmly. Only some rows state a clone size, as once, few, many or a class for expanded clones.

V gene: TRBV11-3; J gene: TRBJ2-2; D gene: -; CDR3 length: 13; clone size: many; CDR3 DNA: TGTGCCAGCACGACAGGATTTACCGGGGAGCTGTTTTTT; CDR3 protein: CASTTGFTGELFF
V gene: TRBV19; J gene: TRBJ2-1; D gene: -; CDR3 length: 13; clone size: -; CDR3 DNA: TGTGCCAGTAGTATCGGTCTGCCTAATGAGCAGTTCTTC; CDR3 protein: CASSIGLPNEQFF
V gene: TRBV5-1; J gene: TRBJ2-5; D gene: TRBD1; CDR3 length: 16; clone size: -; CDR3 DNA: TGCGCCAGCAGCTTTGGAACAGGGGGGTATACAGAGACCCAGTACTTC; CDR3 protein: CASSFGTGGYTETQYF
V gene: TRBV28; J gene: TRBJ2-2; D gene: -; CDR3 length: 15; clone size: -; CDR3 DNA: TGTGCCAGCAGTCTCCCTTGGTCTCGGCGGGGGGAGCTGTTTTTT; CDR3 protein: CASSLPWSRRGELFF
V gene: TRBV7-6; J gene: TRBJ2-3; D gene: TRBD2; CDR3 length: 15; clone size: -; CDR3 DNA: TGTGCCAGCAGCTGGACTAGCGGGTACACAGATACGCAGTATTTT; CDR3 protein: CASSWTSGYTDTQYF
V gene: TRBV6-6; J gene: TRBJ1-3; D gene: TRBD1; CDR3 length: 15; clone size: -; CDR3 DNA: TGTGCCAGCAGAGGGGACAGGCCCTCTGGAAACACCATATATTTT; CDR3 protein: CASRGDRPSGNTIYF
V gene: TRBV27; J gene: TRBJ1-1; D gene: TRBD1; CDR3 length: 14; clone size: -; CDR3 DNA: TGCGCCAGCAGCACTGGACAGGGTCATACTGAAGCTTTCTTT; CDR3 protein: CASSTGQGHTEAFF
V gene: TRBV11-2; J gene: TRBJ1-1; D gene: TRBD1; CDR3 length: 15; clone size: few; CDR3 DNA: TGTGCCAGCAGCCTAGACAGGGGGCTGGGCACTGAAGCTTTCTTT; CDR3 protein: CASSLDRGLGTEAFF
V gene: TRBV5-1; J gene: TRBJ1-1; D gene: -; CDR3 length: 13; clone size: once; CDR3 DNA: TGCGCCAGCAGCTTCACAGGGTACACTGAAGCTTTCTTT; CDR3 protein: CASSFTGYTEAFF
V gene: TRBV7-2; J gene: TRBJ1-5; D gene: -; CDR3 length: 15; clone size: -; CDR3 DNA: TGTGCCAGCAGCTCCCAGGGTTATAGCAATCAGCCCCAGCATTTT; CDR3 protein: CASSSQGYSNQPQHF
V gene: TRBV3-1/TRBV3-2; J gene: TRBJ1-3; D gene: TRBD1; CDR3 length: 16; clone size: -; CDR3 DNA: TGTGCCAGCAGCCAAGAGGAGGGACAGGGCGAAAACACCATATATTTT; CDR3 protein: CASSQEEGQGENTIYF
V gene: TRBV30; J gene: TRBJ2-5; D gene: TRBD2; CDR3 length: 16; clone size: -; CDR3 DNA: TGTGCCTGGAGTGTGGGACTAGCGGGGGTTGAAGAGACCCAGTACTTC; CDR3 protein: CAWSVGLAGVEETQYF
V gene: TRBV2; J gene: TRBJ2-1; D gene: -; CDR3 length: 18; clone size: -; CDR3 DNA: TGTGCCAGCAGTGGGGGCCAGGTCCGCTCCGGAGCCTACAATGAGCAGTTCTTC; CDR3 protein: CASSGGQVRSGAYNEQFF
V gene: TRBV5-1; J gene: TRBJ1-2; D gene: TRBD1; CDR3 length: 14; clone size: once; CDR3 DNA: TGCGCCAGCAGCTCCGAACAGGGGGCTCATGGCTACACCTTC; CDR3 protein: CASSSEQGAHGYTF
V gene: TRBV27; J gene: TRBJ2-3; D gene: -; CDR3 length: 14; clone size: -; CDR3 DNA: TGTGCCAGCAGTTACAGGGATCTGTCAGATACGCAGTATTTT; CDR3 protein: CASSYRDLSDTQYF
V gene: TRBV5-1; J gene: TRBJ1-4; D gene: TRBD1; CDR3 length: 18; clone size: few; CDR3 DNA: TGCGCCAGCAGCTTGGCGTCGACAGGGGGCGCGTTTGGTGAAAAACTGTTTTTT; CDR3 protein: CASSLASTGGAFGEKLFF
V gene: TRBV30; J gene: TRBJ2-1; D gene: -; CDR3 length: 16; clone size: -; CDR3 DNA: TGTGCCTGGAGCCCCGTGGGGCTCTCTCTCTTCCATGAGCAGTTCTTC; CDR3 protein: CAWSPVGLSLFHEQFF
V gene: TRBV4-1; J gene: TRBJ2-7; D gene: TRBD2; CDR3 length: 18; clone size: once; CDR3 DNA: TGCGCCAGCAGCCAAAGACTGGGAGGGGCCACCACTTCCTACGAGCAGTACTTC; CDR3 protein: CASSQRLGGATTSYEQYF
V gene: TRBV19; J gene: TRBJ2-2; D gene: -; CDR3 length: 14; clone size: -; CDR3 DNA: TGTGCCAGTCTTCAAGCGGGTCAGACCGGGGAGCTGTTTTTT; CDR3 protein: CASLQAGQTGELFF
V gene: TRBV9; J gene: TRBJ1-3; D gene: -; CDR3 length: 14; clone size: -; CDR3 DNA: TGTGCCAGCAGCGTAGAATCGGTTGGAAACACCATATATTTT; CDR3 protein: CASSVESVGNTIYF
V gene: TRBV6-5; J gene: TRBJ1-2; D gene: -; CDR3 length: 13; clone size: -; CDR3 DNA: TGTGCCAGCAACCAGGGTCCCGACTATGGCTACACCTTC; CDR3 protein: CASNQGPDYGYTF
V gene: TRBV30; J gene: TRBJ2-5; D gene: -; CDR3 length: 14; clone size: -; CDR3 DNA: TGTGCCTGGAGTGTCAGGGGCGGGAGCGAGACCCAGTACTTC; CDR3 protein: CAWSVRGGSETQYF
V gene: TRBV3-1/TRBV3-2; J gene: TRBJ2-7; D gene: -; CDR3 length: 15; clone size: -; CDR3 DNA: TGTGCCAGCAGTCAGCGACTCGCTTTGATTGTCGAGCAGTACTTC; CDR3 protein: CASSQRLALIVEQYF
V gene: TRBV27; J gene: TRBJ1-3; D gene: -; CDR3 length: 15; clone size: -; CDR3 DNA: TGTGCCAGCAAGACATCTGGGGGCACTGGAAACACCATATATTTT; CDR3 protein: CASKTSGGTGNTIYF
V gene: TRBV28; J gene: TRBJ1-2; D gene: -; CDR3 length: 15; clone size: once; CDR3 DNA: TGTGCCAGCAGTCCCGCGGTCAGGGAGGTGAGGCGCTACACCTTC; CDR3 protein: CASSPAVREVRRYTF
V gene: TRBV11-2; J gene: TRBJ2-2; D gene: TRBD1; CDR3 length: 16; clone size: -; CDR3 DNA: TGTGCCAGCAGCTTATCAGGACAGGTTAACACCGGGGAGCTGTTTTTT; CDR3 protein: CASSLSGQVNTGELFF
V gene: TRBV30; J gene: TRBJ1-6; D gene: -; CDR3 length: 13; clone size: -; CDR3 DNA: TGTGCCTGGATCAGGACAGATAATTCACCCCTCCACTTT; CDR3 protein: CAWIRTDNSPLHF
V gene: TRBV28; J gene: TRBJ2-7; D gene: TRBD2; CDR3 length: 13; clone size: -; CDR3 DNA: TGTGCCTCAGCTGGCGGGAGGGCCCACGAGCAGTACTTC; CDR3 protein: CASAGGRAHEQYF
V gene: TRBV7-2; J gene: TRBJ2-1; D gene: -; CDR3 length: 12; clone size: few; CDR3 DNA: TGTGCCAGCAGTCTGACTAGGCATGAGCAGTTCTTC; CDR3 protein: CASSLTRHEQFF
V gene: TRBV11-3; J gene: TRBJ2-3; D gene: -; CDR3 length: 13; clone size: -; CDR3 DNA: TGTGCCAGCAGCATCTCAGGGGGGGATACGCAGTATTTT; CDR3 protein: CASSISGGDTQYF
V gene: TRBV19; J gene: TRBJ1-1; D gene: -; CDR3 length: 17; clone size: once; CDR3 DNA: TGTGCCAGTAGTATAGATCTGTACAGCCACCTGAACACTGAAGCTTTCTTT; CDR3 protein: CASSIDLYSHLNTEAFF
V gene: TRBV7-9; J gene: TRBJ1-4; D gene: -; CDR3 length: 16; clone size: -; CDR3 DNA: TGTGCCAGCAGCTCGGCAGGGAGGACCGGTAATGAAAAACTGTTTTTT; CDR3 protein: CASSSAGRTGNEKLFF
V gene: TRBV5-1; J gene: TRBJ1-6; D gene: -; CDR3 length: 16; clone size: -; CDR3 DNA: TGCGCCAGCAGCTTACTACAGGGAAGGAATAATTCACCCCTCCACTTT; CDR3 protein: CASSLLQGRNNSPLHF
V gene: TRBV5-1; J gene: TRBJ2-3; D gene: TRBD1; CDR3 length: 16; clone size: many; CDR3 DNA: TGCGCCAGCAGCTTCTCACAGGGGCACCGCACAGATACGCAGTATTTT; CDR3 protein: CASSFSQGHRTDTQYF
V gene: TRBV7-9; J gene: TRBJ1-4; D gene: -; CDR3 length: 13; clone size: -; CDR3 DNA: TGTGCCAGCAGCTTACCCGGTTTTGAAAAACTGTTTTTT; CDR3 protein: CASSLPGFEKLFF
V gene: TRBV7-6; J gene: TRBJ2-1; D gene: TRBD2; CDR3 length: 19; clone size: -; CDR3 DNA: TGTGCCAGCAGCTTATTGGATCCCCTAGCGGGGCTCACCCCTAATGAGCAGTTCTTC; CDR3 protein: CASSLLDPLAGLTPNEQFF
V gene: TRBV10-2; J gene: TRBJ2-1; D gene: -; CDR3 length: 13; clone size: -; CDR3 DNA: TGCGCCAGCAGTGTGTACTCCTACAATGAGCAGTTCTTC; CDR3 protein: CASSVYSYNEQFF
V gene: TRBV5-5; J gene: TRBJ2-7; D gene: -; CDR3 length: 15; clone size: -; CDR3 DNA: TGTGCCAGCAGCTTTCCACAGGGCCCTGAGTACGAGCAGTACTTC; CDR3 protein: CASSFPQGPEYEQYF
V gene: TRBV27; J gene: TRBJ2-7; D gene: TRBD2; CDR3 length: 14; clone size: -; CDR3 DNA: TGTGCCAGCAGTTCGGAGCGGGGGGGCTACGAGCAGTACTTC; CDR3 protein: CASSSERGGYEQYF
V gene: TRBV7-9; J gene: TRBJ1-1; D gene: -; CDR3 length: 15; clone size: -; CDR3 DNA: TGTGCCAGCAGCTTTAGGGGGACCCTGAACACTGAAGCTTTCTTT; CDR3 protein: CASSFRGTLNTEAFF
V gene: TRBV19; J gene: TRBJ2-5; D gene: TRBD2; CDR3 length: 14; clone size: -; CDR3 DNA: TGTGCCAGTAGTATTGGGGGGGATCCTGGGACCCAGTACTTC; CDR3 protein: CASSIGGDPGTQYF
V gene: TRBV5-1; J gene: TRBJ2-2; D gene: -; CDR3 length: 13; clone size: -; CDR3 DNA: TGCGCCAGCAGCTTTACGGGCACCGGGGAGCTGTTTTTT; CDR3 protein: CASSFTGTGELFF
V gene: TRBV28; J gene: TRBJ2-1; D gene: -; CDR3 length: 16; clone size: -; CDR3 DNA: TGTGCCAGCAGTTCCTCGACGGGAAGGTCAGGCAATGAGCAGTTCTTC; CDR3 protein: CASSSSTGRSGNEQFF
V gene: TRBV2; J gene: TRBJ2-2; D gene: TRBD2; CDR3 length: 14; clone size: -; CDR3 DNA: TGTGCCAGCAGTGCTGGGAGGGCAGGAGGGGAGCTGTTTTTT; CDR3 protein: CASSAGRAGGELFF
V gene: TRBV27; J gene: TRBJ2-3; D gene: TRBD2; CDR3 length: 14; clone size: -; CDR3 DNA: TGTGCCAGCAGTTGGCTGAGCGGGACGAATACGCAGTATTTT; CDR3 protein: CASSWLSGTNTQYF
V gene: TRBV7-9; J gene: TRBJ1-1; D gene: -; CDR3 length: 12; clone size: -; CDR3 DNA: TGTGCCAGCAGCTTAGGGGCAGTTGAAGCTTTCTTT; CDR3 protein: CASSLGAVEAFF
V gene: TRBV18; J gene: TRBJ1-1; D gene: TRBD1; CDR3 length: 13; clone size: -; CDR3 DNA: TGTGCCAGCTCGGGACAGGCGAACACTGAAGCTTTCTTT; CDR3 protein: CASSGQANTEAFF
V gene: TRBV27; J gene: TRBJ1-2; D gene: -; CDR3 length: 15; clone size: -; CDR3 DNA: TGTGCCAGCAGCCTAGGTTCGGGAGCTAACTATGGCTACACCTTC; CDR3 protein: CASSLGSGANYGYTF
V gene: TRBV18; J gene: TRBJ1-2; D gene: TRBD1; CDR3 length: 14; clone size: -; CDR3 DNA: TGTGCCAGCTCACCCGACAGGGGTTCGAGAGGCTACACCTTC; CDR3 protein: CASSPDRGSRGYTF
V gene: TRBV28; J gene: TRBJ1-3; D gene: -; CDR3 length: 16; clone size: once; CDR3 DNA: TGTGCCAGCAGTGCCACCAGGCATTCCTCTGGAAACACCATATATTTT; CDR3 protein: CASSATRHSSGNTIYF
V gene: TRBV18; J gene: TRBJ2-5; D gene: TRBD1; CDR3 length: 16; clone size: -; CDR3 DNA: TGTGCCAGCTCATTAGGACAGGGCCTTGTACAAGAGACCCAGTACTTC; CDR3 protein: CASSLGQGLVQETQYF